This is a list of T cell receptor beta chains from one sample in a study of human T cells and chemical hapten exposure. TCRdb ran MiXCR on the RACE reads and lists one entry per CDR3 protein. This sample has roughly 98,000 distinct CDR3 sequences, with 12% found just once. The input for sequencing was whole blood, taken in connection with sensitization to the hapten diphenylcyclopropenone (DPC). Receptors originate from a middle-aged woman with alopecia areata. Some clones in this sample may be carry-over from other donors' samples. The CDR3 runs from the conserved cysteine through the conserved F or W. D genes are given only for firm matches. Only some rows state a clone size, as once, few, many or a class for expanded clones.

>TRBJ1-1|.|many|TRBV7-9
TGTGCCAGCACTGTAGCCCCGTCGGAAGCTTTCTTT
CASTVAPSEAFF
>TRBJ2-5|.|many|TRBV7-9
TGTGCCAGCAGCTTAGCATCAGATGTAGAGACCCAGTACTTC
CASSLASDVETQYF
>TRBJ2-7|.|few|TRBV29-1
TGCAGCGTTAAGGACGGATCCTACGAGCAGTACTTC
CSVKDGSYEQYF
>TRBJ1-2|.|few|TRBV28
TGTGCCAGCAGTTCCGGGCCCCCGGGTGGCTATGGCTACACCTTC
CASSSGPPGGYGYTF
>TRBJ1-1|TRBD1|.|TRBV7-2
TGTGCCAGCAGCTTAGGTGTCAGGGGGCAAAGTAGAAACACTGAAGCTTTCTTT
CASSLGVRGQSRNTEAFF
>TRBJ1-3|.|many|TRBV29-1
TGCAGCGTTGACGGTCGGATCTCTGGAAACACCATATATTTT
CSVDGRISGNTIYF
>TRBJ1-1|.|few|TRBV20-1
TGCAGTGCCCCCGGGAATGGCCAGGGCCGTTCTGAAGCTTTCTTT
CSAPGNGQGRSEAFF
>TRBJ2-5|TRBD2|many|TRBV20-1
TGCAGTGCTATAGATGCGGGAGGCCCAGAGACCCAGTACTTC
CSAIDAGGPETQYF
>TRBJ1-4|.|few|TRBV27
TGTGCCAGCAGTTTATACGGCGGACAAAATGAAAAACTGTTTTTT
CASSLYGGQNEKLFF
>TRBJ1-1|.|few|TRBV29-1
TGCAGCGTTGAGACGGCCCGGGCTTTCTTT
CSVETARAFF
>TRBJ1-5|.|few|TRBV20-1
TGCAGTGCTAGCCTTCAGGGGAGCGATAGCAATCAGCCCCAGCATTTT
CSASLQGSDSNQPQHF
>TRBJ2-7|.|.|TRBV29-1
TGCAGCGTTGTCTTCCGGACGTGGAGCGAGCAGTACTTC
CSVVFRTWSEQYF
>TRBJ2-3|.|few|TRBV18
TGTGCCAGCTCACCTTCAGAGGTACGGGCGACAGATACGCAGTATTTT
CASSPSEVRATDTQYF
>TRBJ2-1|TRBD1|few|TRBV23-1
TGCGCCAGCAGTCCCGACAGGGGATGTGAGCAGTTCTTC
CASSPDRGCEQFF
>TRBJ2-7|.|many|TRBV25-1
TGTGCCAGCAGGGGCAGGACCTACGAGCAGTACTTC
CASRGRTYEQYF
>TRBJ2-7|TRBD2|many|TRBV3-1
TGTGCCAGCAGTCCAGCACTAGCGGGAGGCCAAAACGAGCAGTACTTC
CASSPALAGGQNEQYF
>TRBJ1-4|.|few|TRBV30
TGTGCCTGGACCCAGGAACAGGGCTCTGAAAAACTGTTTTTT
CAWTQEQGSEKLFF
>TRBJ1-5|.|.|TRBV21-1
TGTGCCAGCAGCAAAGAGATTAGACAGGGGAACAATCAGCCCCAGCATTTT
CASSKEIRQGNNQPQHF
>TRBJ1-1|.|.|TRBV25-1
TGTGCCAGCAGTGAAGGGGGCGGACCTTTCTTT
CASSEGGGPFF
>TRBJ2-1|.|few|TRBV29-1
TGCAGCGTTGAAAGGCTCGGGAGTGAGCAGTTCTTC
CSVERLGSEQFF
>TRBJ2-1|.|.|TRBV28
TGTGCCAGCAGTTTGGTCGGGACCCCCCCAGGCTTC
CASSLVGTPPGF
>TRBJ2-1|.|few|TRBV12-5
TGTGCTAGTGGCCTGGGGGGCGCGAGCTCCTACAATGAGCAGTTCTTC
CASGLGGASSYNEQFF
>TRBJ2-1|.|few|TRBV5-1
TGCGCCAGCAGCCCGGGACCCGGTATTGGGCGCAATGAGCAGTTCTTC
CASSPGPGIGRNEQFF
>TRBJ2-1|.|few|TRBV7-2
TGTGCCAGCAGCTTTCTTAGCAGTGAGCAGTTCTTC
CASSFLSSEQFF
>TRBJ2-7|TRBD2|.|TRBV7-2
TGTGCCAGCAGCCAGACTAGCGACTACGAGCAGTACTTC
CASSQTSDYEQYF
>TRBJ1-1|.|few|TRBV20-1
TGCAGTGCTGGGAGAACTGAAGCTTTCTTT
CSAGRTEAFF
>TRBJ1-3|.|.|TRBV11-2
TGTGCCAGCAGCTTCTCAGGAAACACCATATATTTT
CASSFSGNTIYF
>TRBJ2-3|TRBD2|.|TRBV20-1
TGCAGTGCTATTATACTAGCGGGAGGGCCTGATACGCAGTATTTT
CSAIILAGGPDTQYF
>TRBJ2-7|.|many|TRBV6-6
TGTGCCAGCAGTCGTCGTCAAGGTCACTACGAGCAGTACTTC
CASSRRQGHYEQYF
>TRBJ2-1|.|.|TRBV11-2
TGTGCCAGCAGCCCAGAGGGGGGTACAAATGAGCAGTTCTTC
CASSPEGGTNEQFF
>TRBJ2-3|TRBD2|.|TRBV29-1
TGCAGCGTCGGGACTAGCGGATTCACAGATACGCAGTATTTT
CSVGTSGFTDTQYF
>TRBJ2-1|TRBD2|.|TRBV27
TGTGCCAGCAGTTTATTAGGTCTGGCTAGCGGGGGGGTGGAGCAGTTCTTC
CASSLLGLASGGVEQFF
>TRBJ2-7|.|few|TRBV3-1
TGTGCCAGCAGCCAAGGTTCCTACGAGCAGTACTTC
CASSQGSYEQYF
>TRBJ2-1|TRBD2|.|TRBV11-1
TGTGCCAGCAGCGGAACGACTAGCGGACCTTACAATGAGCAGTTCTTC
CASSGTTSGPYNEQFF
>TRBJ2-7|.|few|TRBV16
TGTGCCAGCTATGACGGACAGCCCGAGAAGAAGCAGTACTTC
CASYDGQPEKKQYF
>TRBJ1-1|.|few|TRBV12-3/TRBV12-4
TGTGCCAGCAGTACTGGTCCGCGGCACACTGAAGCTTTCTTT
CASSTGPRHTEAFF
>TRBJ2-3|.|.|TRBV21-1
TGTGCCAGCACCCGATCCGGTGAAGCAGATACGCAGTATTTT
CASTRSGEADTQYF
>TRBJ1-3|.|few|TRBV7-9
TGTGCCAGCAGCTTAGGTCGGCAGGCGCCTCGAGGAAACACCATATATTTT
CASSLGRQAPRGNTIYF
>TRBJ2-1|.|many|TRBV28
TGTGCCAGCATCTTAGAGGGAGCGAGCTCCTACAATGAGCAGTTCTTC
CASILEGASSYNEQFF
>TRBJ1-2|.|many|TRBV3-1
TGTGCCAGCAGCCAAGGGAGCTTTACAGGGCGATATGGCTACACCTTC
CASSQGSFTGRYGYTF
>TRBJ2-7|.|few|TRBV28
TGTGCCAGCAGTTTGGGGACCCAGCAGTACTTC
CASSLGTQQYF
>TRBJ1-5|TRBD1|many|TRBV18
TGTGCCAGCTCGAAAGGCGGACAGGGGTTATATAGCAATCAGCCCCAGCATTTT
CASSKGGQGLYSNQPQHF
>TRBJ2-1|.|.|TRBV6-2/TRBV6-3
TGTGCCAGCAACTACCGTCTCGTCTACAATGAGCAGTTCTTC
CASNYRLVYNEQFF